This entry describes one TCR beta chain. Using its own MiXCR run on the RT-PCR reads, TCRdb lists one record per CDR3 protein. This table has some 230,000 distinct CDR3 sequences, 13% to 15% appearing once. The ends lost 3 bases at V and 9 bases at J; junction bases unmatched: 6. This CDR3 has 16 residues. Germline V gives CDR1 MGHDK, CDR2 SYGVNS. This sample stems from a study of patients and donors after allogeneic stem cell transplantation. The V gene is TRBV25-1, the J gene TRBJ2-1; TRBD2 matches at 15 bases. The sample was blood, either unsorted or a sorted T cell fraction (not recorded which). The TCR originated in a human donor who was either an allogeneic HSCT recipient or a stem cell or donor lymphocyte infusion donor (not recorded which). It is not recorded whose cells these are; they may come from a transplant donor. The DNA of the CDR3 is TGTGCCAGCAGTGAGGGACTAGCGGGAGGTTTCAGTGAGCAGTTCTTC. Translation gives CASSEGLAGGFSEQFF.